This is a list of T cell receptor beta chains from one sample in a study of T cell responses to AZD1222 COVID-19 vaccine. The data were produced by immunoSEQ multiplex PCR, yet TCRdb's version contains in-frame clones alone and is incomplete. The sample carries about 97,000 clones, about 90% recorded once. Sequenced material: peripheral blood, taken on day 0 of AZD1222 vaccination. These receptors all stem from an adult in good health. Both conserved end residues are part of each CDR3. The order of the fields is clone size, V gene, J gene, D gene, CDR3 protein, CDR3 DNA. D genes are given only for firm matches. Some rows mark clone size as missing; the rest say once, few, many or name a class of expanded clone.

clone_size: -; v_call: TRBV2; j_call: TRBJ1-1; d_call: -; cdr3_aa: CASSGEEYTEAFF; cdr3_nt: TGTGCCAGCAGTGGGGAGGAGTACACTGAAGCTTTCTTT
clone_size: -; v_call: TRBV19; j_call: TRBJ2-1; d_call: TRBD2; cdr3_aa: CASRASGREIYNEQFF; cdr3_nt: TGTGCCAGTAGGGCTAGCGGGAGGGAAATCTACAATGAGCAGTTCTTC
clone_size: -; v_call: TRBV7-9; j_call: TRBJ2-3; d_call: TRBD2; cdr3_aa: CASRLGTSGTDTQYF; cdr3_nt: TGTGCCAGCAGACTTGGGACTAGCGGCACAGATACGCAGTATTTT
clone_size: -; v_call: TRBV19; j_call: TRBJ2-2; d_call: TRBD1; cdr3_aa: CASSRGQGAGTGELFF; cdr3_nt: TGTGCCAGTAGTAGGGGACAGGGGGCTGGCACCGGGGAGCTGTTTTTT
clone_size: -; v_call: TRBV21-1; j_call: TRBJ2-2; d_call: -; cdr3_aa: CASSKEGGPNTGELFF; cdr3_nt: TGTGCCAGCAGCAAAGAAGGGGGACCGAACACCGGGGAGCTGTTTTTT
clone_size: -; v_call: TRBV2; j_call: TRBJ2-7; d_call: TRBD1; cdr3_aa: CASQGDPLSYEQYF; cdr3_nt: TGTGCCAGCCAGGGGGACCCCCTTTCCTACGAGCAGTACTTC
clone_size: -; v_call: TRBV19; j_call: TRBJ2-3; d_call: -; cdr3_aa: CASSTQDLGDTQYF; cdr3_nt: TGTGCCAGTAGTACTCAGGACTTAGGGGATACGCAGTATTTT
clone_size: -; v_call: TRBV6-5; j_call: TRBJ1-2; d_call: -; cdr3_aa: CASSYSIDRGYGYTF; cdr3_nt: TGTGCCAGCAGTTACTCGATAGACCGAGGCTATGGCTACACCTTC
clone_size: -; v_call: TRBV6-5; j_call: TRBJ1-4; d_call: -; cdr3_aa: CASSSWGATNEKLFF; cdr3_nt: TGTGCCAGCTCATCTTGGGGTGCAACTAATGAAAAACTGTTTTTT
clone_size: -; v_call: TRBV5-1; j_call: TRBJ2-3; d_call: -; cdr3_aa: CASSLSGGYTDTQYF; cdr3_nt: TGCGCCAGCAGCTTGTCTGGAGGCTACACAGATACGCAGTATTTT
clone_size: -; v_call: TRBV12-3/TRBV12-4; j_call: TRBJ2-7; d_call: -; cdr3_aa: CASSYHLGYEQYF; cdr3_nt: TGTGCCAGCAGCTATCACCTGGGCTACGAGCAGTACTTC
clone_size: -; v_call: TRBV4-1; j_call: TRBJ2-2; d_call: -; cdr3_aa: CASSRDSSGELFF; cdr3_nt: TGCGCCAGCAGCCGGGACTCTAGCGGGGAGCTGTTTTTT
clone_size: -; v_call: TRBV9; j_call: TRBJ1-1; d_call: -; cdr3_aa: CASKRGAHSNTEAFF; cdr3_nt: TGTGCCAGCAAGAGAGGGGCGCACTCCAACACTGAAGCTTTCTTT
clone_size: -; v_call: TRBV12-3/TRBV12-4; j_call: TRBJ1-2; d_call: -; cdr3_aa: CASSPHSNYGYTF; cdr3_nt: TGTGCCAGCAGCCCACACTCTAACTATGGCTACACCTTC
clone_size: -; v_call: TRBV5-4; j_call: TRBJ2-7; d_call: -; cdr3_aa: CASSSGGTVPLEQYF; cdr3_nt: TGTGCCAGCAGCTCGGGCGGGACAGTCCCTCTCGAGCAGTACTTC
clone_size: -; v_call: TRBV3-1/TRBV3-2; j_call: TRBJ1-1; d_call: -; cdr3_aa: CASSQATGTNMKLLF; cdr3_nt: TGTGCCAGCAGCCAAGCGACAGGCACTAACATGAAGCTTCTCTTT
clone_size: -; v_call: TRBV2; j_call: TRBJ2-3; d_call: -; cdr3_aa: CASSRDLGLDTQYF; cdr3_nt: TGTGCCAGCAGTCGGGACCTGGGATTAGATACGCAGTATTTT
clone_size: -; v_call: TRBV7-3; j_call: TRBJ1-3; d_call: -; cdr3_aa: CASSRTWGSGNTIYF; cdr3_nt: TGTGCCAGCAGCCGAACATGGGGTTCTGGAAACACCATATATTTT
clone_size: -; v_call: TRBV28; j_call: TRBJ1-5; d_call: TRBD1; cdr3_aa: CASSRDSGDNQPQHF; cdr3_nt: TGTGCCAGCAGCCGGGACAGCGGGGATAATCAGCCCCAGCATTTT
clone_size: -; v_call: TRBV5-1; j_call: TRBJ1-1; d_call: -; cdr3_aa: CASSLRGPQTMNTEAFF; cdr3_nt: TGCGCCAGCAGCCTGCGGGGCCCTCAGACCATGAACACTGAAGCTTTCTTT
clone_size: -; v_call: TRBV7-9; j_call: TRBJ2-2; d_call: TRBD1; cdr3_aa: CASRKPGQVLPNTGELFF; cdr3_nt: TGTGCCAGCAGAAAACCGGGACAGGTCCTACCGAACACCGGGGAGCTGTTTTTT
clone_size: -; v_call: TRBV10-1; j_call: TRBJ1-4; d_call: TRBD1; cdr3_aa: CASIGIPGQLMGEKLFF; cdr3_nt: TGCGCCAGCATCGGAATCCCGGGACAGCTCATGGGAGAAAAACTGTTTTTT
clone_size: -; v_call: TRBV19; j_call: TRBJ1-1; d_call: -; cdr3_aa: CASRISTVLNTEAFF; cdr3_nt: TGTGCCAGTAGAATTTCGACAGTCTTGAACACTGAAGCTTTCTTT
clone_size: -; v_call: TRBV29-1; j_call: TRBJ2-7; d_call: -; cdr3_aa: CSVEGGAGYEQYF; cdr3_nt: TGCAGCGTTGAAGGAGGGGCCGGCTACGAGCAGTACTTC
clone_size: -; v_call: TRBV4-1; j_call: TRBJ1-2; d_call: -; cdr3_aa: CASSQEMGSVGGYTF; cdr3_nt: TGCGCCAGCAGCCAGGAGATGGGCTCCGTCGGTGGCTACACCTTC
clone_size: -; v_call: TRBV5-4; j_call: TRBJ1-4; d_call: TRBD1; cdr3_aa: CASSPRTGNNEKLFF; cdr3_nt: TGTGCCAGCAGCCCGCGGACAGGGAATAATGAAAAACTGTTTTTT
clone_size: -; v_call: TRBV23-1; j_call: TRBJ1-2; d_call: TRBD1; cdr3_aa: CASSRWRDRGSLGGYTF; cdr3_nt: TGCGCCAGCAGTCGATGGAGGGACAGGGGGTCCTTGGGTGGCTACACCTTC
clone_size: -; v_call: TRBV18; j_call: TRBJ2-7; d_call: -; cdr3_aa: CASSPLGGGGSFSYEQYF; cdr3_nt: TGTGCCAGCTCACCACTCGGGGGAGGTGGCAGCTTCTCCTACGAGCAGTACTTC
clone_size: -; v_call: TRBV19; j_call: TRBJ2-2; d_call: -; cdr3_aa: CATRSQGRVSTGELFF; cdr3_nt: TGTGCCACCCGATCCCAGGGGCGGGTAAGCACCGGGGAGCTGTTTTTT
clone_size: -; v_call: TRBV6-2/TRBV6-3; j_call: TRBJ1-2; d_call: -; cdr3_aa: CASSSGVTGYTF; cdr3_nt: TGTGCCAGCAGCTCAGGGGTCACTGGCTACACCTTC
clone_size: -; v_call: TRBV7-9; j_call: TRBJ2-5; d_call: -; cdr3_aa: CASSLRGQIQETQYF; cdr3_nt: TGTGCCAGCAGCCTGCGGGGACAGATCCAAGAGACCCAGTACTTC
clone_size: -; v_call: TRBV19; j_call: TRBJ2-2; d_call: TRBD2; cdr3_aa: CASSIAGGSYTGELFF; cdr3_nt: TGTGCCAGTAGTATAGCTGGCGGGAGTTACACCGGGGAGCTGTTTTTT
clone_size: -; v_call: TRBV2; j_call: TRBJ2-5; d_call: TRBD2; cdr3_aa: CASSGDYTRQETQYF; cdr3_nt: TGTGCCAGCAGCGGGGACTACACTCGCCAAGAGACCCAGTACTTC
clone_size: -; v_call: TRBV2; j_call: TRBJ2-7; d_call: TRBD2; cdr3_aa: CASTISGRDYEQYF; cdr3_nt: TGTGCCAGCACTATTAGCGGGAGGGACTACGAGCAGTACTTC
clone_size: -; v_call: TRBV3-1/TRBV3-2; j_call: TRBJ1-2; d_call: -; cdr3_aa: CASSQAGMGYTF; cdr3_nt: TGTGCCAGCAGCCAAGCAGGTATGGGCTACACCTTC
clone_size: -; v_call: TRBV6-2/TRBV6-3; j_call: TRBJ2-5; d_call: -; cdr3_aa: CASSYQETQYF; cdr3_nt: TGTGCCAGCAGTTACCAAGAGACCCAGTACTTC
clone_size: -; v_call: TRBV30; j_call: TRBJ2-3; d_call: TRBD2; cdr3_aa: CAWTPGGDTQYF; cdr3_nt: TGTGCCTGGACCCCGGGGGGAGATACGCAGTATTTT
clone_size: -; v_call: TRBV5-1; j_call: TRBJ1-6; d_call: -; cdr3_aa: CASSLWQGNSPLHF; cdr3_nt: TGCGCCAGCAGCTTGTGGCAGGGGAATTCACCCCTCCACTTT
clone_size: -; v_call: TRBV5-1; j_call: TRBJ2-3; d_call: -; cdr3_aa: CASTRDMGYGDTQYF; cdr3_nt: TGCGCCAGCACCAGGGACATGGGTTACGGGGATACGCAGTATTTT
clone_size: -; v_call: TRBV5-1; j_call: TRBJ1-4; d_call: -; cdr3_aa: CASSLNRGSNEKLFF; cdr3_nt: TGCGCCAGCAGCTTGAATCGGGGTTCTAATGAAAAACTGTTTTTT
clone_size: -; v_call: TRBV10-3; j_call: TRBJ2-3; d_call: -; cdr3_aa: CAISDHSRSGDTQYF; cdr3_nt: TGTGCCATCAGTGATCATAGCAGATCAGGGGATACGCAGTATTTT
clone_size: -; v_call: TRBV5-1; j_call: TRBJ1-1; d_call: TRBD1; cdr3_aa: CASSFETGGTEAFF; cdr3_nt: TGCGCCAGCAGCTTCGAGACAGGGGGCACTGAAGCTTTCTTT
clone_size: -; v_call: TRBV2; j_call: TRBJ2-1; d_call: TRBD2; cdr3_aa: CASSEASGSTSEQFF; cdr3_nt: TGTGCCAGCAGTGAGGCTAGCGGGAGCACGAGTGAGCAGTTCTTC
clone_size: -; v_call: TRBV18; j_call: TRBJ2-1; d_call: TRBD2; cdr3_aa: CASSPAGGGLGEQFF; cdr3_nt: TGTGCCAGCTCACCTGCGGGGGGAGGGCTCGGTGAGCAGTTCTTC
clone_size: -; v_call: TRBV5-1; j_call: TRBJ1-1; d_call: -; cdr3_aa: CASSPQRGANTEAFF; cdr3_nt: TGCGCCAGCAGCCCCCAACGGGGGGCGAACACTGAAGCTTTCTTT
clone_size: -; v_call: TRBV19; j_call: TRBJ1-5; d_call: TRBD1; cdr3_aa: CASSGPDRGLGGQPQHF; cdr3_nt: TGTGCCAGTAGCGGCCCGGACAGGGGGCTAGGTGGTCAGCCCCAGCATTTT
clone_size: -; v_call: TRBV6-2/TRBV6-3; j_call: TRBJ2-3; d_call: -; cdr3_aa: CASSYSRGYPERDTQYF; cdr3_nt: TGTGCCAGCAGTTACTCTCGGGGCTACCCAGAGCGGGATACGCAGTATTTT
clone_size: -; v_call: TRBV6-5; j_call: TRBJ1-1; d_call: TRBD1; cdr3_aa: CASSHRQGRLTEAFF; cdr3_nt: TGTGCCAGCAGCCATCGACAGGGGCGATTGACTGAAGCTTTCTTT
clone_size: -; v_call: TRBV13; j_call: TRBJ2-3; d_call: -; cdr3_aa: CASSLMPGETDTQYF; cdr3_nt: TGTGCCAGCAGCTTAATGCCGGGAGAGACAGATACGCAGTATTTT
clone_size: -; v_call: TRBV27; j_call: TRBJ1-5; d_call: -; cdr3_aa: CASSSEADFSNQPQHF; cdr3_nt: TGTGCCAGCAGTTCGGAGGCAGACTTTAGCAATCAGCCCCAGCATTTT
clone_size: -; v_call: TRBV5-1; j_call: TRBJ2-7; d_call: -; cdr3_aa: CASSFGESSYEQYF; cdr3_nt: TGCGCCAGCAGCTTCGGGGAGTCCTCCTACGAGCAGTACTTC
clone_size: -; v_call: TRBV27; j_call: TRBJ1-5; d_call: -; cdr3_aa: CASSLLGGNQPQHF; cdr3_nt: TGTGCCAGCAGTTTATTAGGGGGTAACCAGCCCCAGCATTTT
clone_size: once; v_call: TRBV10-3; j_call: TRBJ1-6; d_call: -; cdr3_aa: CAISERQAGSYNSPLHF; cdr3_nt: TGTGCCATCAGTGAACGCCAAGCGGGCTCCTATAATTCACCCCTCCACTTT
clone_size: -; v_call: TRBV5-6; j_call: TRBJ1-6; d_call: -; cdr3_aa: CASSLPGSYSPLHF; cdr3_nt: TGTGCCAGCAGCTTGCCAGGGTCCTATTCACCCCTCCACTTT
clone_size: -; v_call: TRBV11-2; j_call: TRBJ1-6; d_call: -; cdr3_aa: CASRGTDRNSPLHF; cdr3_nt: TGTGCCAGCAGGGGGACTGACCGAAATTCACCCCTCCACTTT